A selection of T cell receptor beta chains follows, all from one sample in a study of CD8+ T cells in alopecia areata. Libraries were prepared by immunoSEQ multiplex PCR; TCRdb keeps only in-frame clonotypes and omits some of them. The sample shows 220,000 or so clones, about three fifths of them seen only once. Sequences were derived from CD4+ T cells sorted from blood, sampled at week 0. The source of these receptors is a human donor with alopecia areata. CDR3s include the opening cysteine and the closing phenylalanine or tryptophan. The D gene is left open where the match is weak. Only part of the rows carry a size: once, few, many, or a class if the clone is expanded.

>-|-|TRBV7-9|TRBJ2-1
CASSSTLDEQFF
TGTGCCAGCAGCTCGACTTTGGATGAGCAGTTCTTC
>-|-|TRBV29-1|TRBJ1-5
CSAVTGPNQPQHF
TGCAGCGCCGTGACAGGCCCCAATCAGCCCCAGCATTTT
>TRBD1|few|TRBV29-1|TRBJ2-7
CSVGSRTGPTYEQYF
TGCAGCGTTGGATCCCGGACAGGGCCCACCTACGAGCAGTACTTC
>TRBD1|-|TRBV11-2|TRBJ1-1
CASSHPGQNLITNTEAFF
TGTGCCAGCAGCCATCCGGGACAGAACCTAATTACGAACACTGAAGCTTTCTTT
>TRBD1|-|TRBV5-1|TRBJ1-1
CASSTRQGEMEAFF
TGCGCCAGCAGCACCAGACAGGGGGAAATGGAAGCTTTCTTT
>-|-|TRBV5-4|TRBJ1-1
CASSLLNREAFF
TGTGCCAGCAGCCTCCTGAACAGGGAAGCTTTCTTT
>-|-|TRBV19|TRBJ1-1
CASSMLVLGTEAFF
TGTGCCAGTAGTATGCTAGTTCTGGGGACTGAAGCTTTCTTT
>-|-|TRBV16|TRBJ1-1
CASSQSGGEAFF
TGTGCCAGCAGCCAATCAGGCGGAGAAGCTTTCTTT
>TRBD1|once|TRBV14|TRBJ1-1
CASSQEQGLDTEAFF
TGTGCCAGCAGCCAAGAACAGGGGTTAGACACTGAAGCTTTCTTT
>-|-|TRBV6-5|TRBJ1-2
CASRTGGEEVNGYTF
TGTGCCAGCCGCACCGGGGGGGAGGAGGTGAATGGCTACACCTTC
>TRBD1|-|TRBV10-3|TRBJ1-5
CAIRDRDNQPQHF
TGTGCCATCCGCGACAGGGACAATCAGCCCCAGCATTTT
>TRBD2|-|TRBV4-1|TRBJ2-3
CASSQPSGGRTDTQYF
TGCGCCAGCAGCCAACCGAGCGGGGGGCGCACAGATACGCAGTATTTT
>TRBD1|-|TRBV6-5|TRBJ2-7
CASSDRTGYEQYF
TGTGCCAGCAGCGACCGGACAGGGTACGAGCAGTACTTC
>TRBD1|-|TRBV29-1|TRBJ1-1
CSHSGQGATEAFF
TGCAGCCACTCTGGACAGGGCGCCACTGAAGCTTTCTTT
>TRBD2|-|TRBV5-4|TRBJ2-3
CASSLSSGGARDTQYF
TGTGCCAGCAGCTTGTCTAGCGGGGGGGCCAGAGATACGCAGTATTTT
>-|-|TRBV7-3|TRBJ1-2
CASSSIGGSGYTF
TGTGCCAGCAGCTCAATCGGGGGAAGTGGCTACACCTTC
>-|-|TRBV6-5|TRBJ1-1
CASSRQGRNEAFF
TGTGCCAGCAGTCGCCAGGGGCGGAATGAAGCTTTCTTT
>-|few|TRBV30|TRBJ2-7
CAWTGKLDEQYF
TGTGCCTGGACAGGGAAGTTGGACGAGCAGTACTTC
>-|-|TRBV21-1|TRBJ2-7
CASSKSGRKPYEQYF
TGTGCCAGCAGCAAATCGGGCAGGAAGCCCTACGAGCAGTACTTC
>-|-|TRBV30|TRBJ1-1
CAWGRYTEAFF
TGTGCCTGGGGCCGTTACACTGAAGCTTTCTTT
>-|-|TRBV30|TRBJ1-5
CAWSIPGANSNQPQHF
TGTGCCTGGAGTATTCCGGGGGCAAATAGCAATCAGCCCCAGCATTTT